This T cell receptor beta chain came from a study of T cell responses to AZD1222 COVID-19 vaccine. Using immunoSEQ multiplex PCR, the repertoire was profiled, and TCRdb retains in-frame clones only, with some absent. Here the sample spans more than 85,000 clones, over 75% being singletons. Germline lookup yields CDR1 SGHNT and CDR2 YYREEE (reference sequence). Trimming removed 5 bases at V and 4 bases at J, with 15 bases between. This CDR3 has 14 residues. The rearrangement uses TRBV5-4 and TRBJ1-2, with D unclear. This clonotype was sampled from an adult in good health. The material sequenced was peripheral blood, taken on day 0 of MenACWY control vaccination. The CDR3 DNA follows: TGTGCCAGCAGGCTACAGAGTCAAACCTATGGCTACACCTTC. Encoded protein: CASRLQSQTYGYTF.